These T cell receptor beta chains were read from a single sample in a study of T-cell reconstitution after alpha-beta-depleted transplantation in children. MiXCR, applied by TCRdb to the PCR reads, yields one record per CDR3 protein. In the table there are a few hundred thousand distinct CDR3 sequences, about a quarter of which are singletons. Sequenced here: PBMCs, sampled before TCRalphabeta/CD19-depleted stem cell transplant. The source is a girl aged 2 to 10 with Fanconi anemia, due to receive a stem cell transplant. The CDR3 runs from the conserved cysteine through the conserved F or W. D genes are given only for firm matches. Not all rows give a size; the values are once, few, many and, for expanded clones, a class.

abundance	d_gene	j_gene	v_gene	CDR3aa	CDR3nt
-	TRBD2	TRBJ2-2	TRBV6-2/TRBV6-3	CASSYSLWGGSGGAGTGELFF	TGTGCCAGCAGTTACTCCTTATGGGGGGGTAGCGGGGGGGCCGGTACCGGGGAGCTGTTTTTT
many	-	TRBJ1-4	TRBV11-2	CASSLEGYPVLNNEKLFF	TGTGCCAGCAGCTTAGAAGGCTACCCCGTTCTAAATAATGAAAAACTGTTTTTT
-	TRBD2	TRBJ2-1	TRBV30	CAWSFGLAGLAEQFF	TGTGCCTGGAGTTTTGGACTAGCGGGATTAGCTGAGCAGTTCTTC
many	-	TRBJ2-2	TRBV27	CASSLVTGSDTGELFF	TGTGCCAGCAGTTTAGTCACAGGGAGTGACACCGGGGAGCTGTTTTTT
few	-	TRBJ2-1	TRBV7-9	CASSLDPGLAYNEQFF	TGTGCCAGCAGCTTAGATCCTGGTTTGGCTTACAATGAGCAGTTCTTC
-	TRBD1	TRBJ1-5	TRBV30	CAWSRGQGGSTQHF	TGTGCCTGGAGTCGGGGACAGGGAGGCTCTACCCAGCATTTT
many	TRBD2	TRBJ2-7	TRBV5-1	CASSHSGGTFYEQYF	TGCGCCAGCAGCCACAGCGGGGGGACATTCTACGAGCAGTACTTC
many	-	TRBJ2-1	TRBV20-1	CSAHPSGAYNEQFF	TGCAGTGCTCACCCATCGGGAGCCTACAATGAGCAGTTCTTC
many	TRBD1	TRBJ1-5	TRBV12-3/TRBV12-4	CASSGQGVQPQHF	TGTGCCAGCAGTGGACAGGGCGTCCAGCCCCAGCATTTT
many	-	TRBJ1-6	TRBV12-3/TRBV12-4	CASSLARQNYNSPLHF	TGTGCCAGCAGTTTAGCCAGACAGAACTATAATTCACCCCTCCACTTT
-	TRBD2	TRBJ2-1	TRBV20-1	CSARDPPFGTSAYNEQFF	TGCAGTGCTAGAGATCCCCCCTTCGGGACTAGCGCATACAATGAGCAGTTCTTC
many	-	TRBJ2-3	TRBV15	CATSKWVTDTQYF	TGTGCCACCAGCAAGTGGGTTACAGATACGCAGTATTTT
few	TRBD1	TRBJ2-5	TRBV5-1	CASSLGTGDWETQYF	TGCGCCAGCAGCTTGGGGACAGGGGATTGGGAGACCCAGTACTTC
-	TRBD2	TRBJ2-3	TRBV6-5	CASSSRAGNTDTQYF	TGTGCCAGCAGTTCGAGAGCGGGAAACACAGATACGCAGTATTTT
many	-	TRBJ2-1	TRBV18	CASSPRYLGSEQFF	TGTGCCAGCTCACCCCGTTATCTAGGGAGTGAGCAGTTCTTC
few	TRBD2	TRBJ2-1	TRBV28	CASSLAGLATNEQFF	TGTGCCAGCAGTTTAGCTGGACTAGCGACCAATGAGCAGTTCTTC
many	-	TRBJ2-2	TRBV7-2	CASSSTPNTGELFF	TGTGCCAGCAGTTCTACACCGAACACCGGGGAGCTGTTTTTT
few	-	TRBJ1-2	TRBV29-1	CSVARQDLYGYTF	TGCAGCGTTGCCCGACAGGACCTCTATGGCTACACCTTC
-	TRBD1	TRBJ1-1	TRBV20-1	CSARDRDRFEAFF	TGCAGTGCGCGGGACAGAGACAGATTTGAAGCTTTCTTT
few	-	TRBJ1-5	TRBV7-9	CASSLGSAVEQPQHF	TGTGCCAGCAGCTTGGGTTCGGCGGTTGAGCAGCCCCAGCATTTT
many	-	TRBJ2-3	TRBV7-2	CASSWPEADTQYF	TGTGCCAGCAGCTGGCCCGAGGCAGATACGCAGTATTTT
few	-	TRBJ2-1	TRBV3-1	CASSGPGLQFF	TGTGCCAGCAGCGGACCGGGACTTCAGTTCTTC
-	-	TRBJ2-7	TRBV29-1	CSVAQGLGYEQYF	TGCAGCGTTGCTCAAGGACTTGGCTACGAGCAGTACTTC
few	TRBD2	TRBJ2-1	TRBV9	CASSVGTSGGADNEQFF	TGTGCCAGCAGCGTAGGGACTAGCGGGGGGGCCGACAATGAGCAGTTCTTC
-	-	TRBJ2-7	TRBV4-1	CASSQDQMGYEQYF	TGCGCCAGCAGCCAAGATCAGATGGGCTACGAGCAGTACTTC
-	TRBD2	TRBJ2-7	TRBV20-1	CSVAGGLGPATFPYEQYF	TGCAGTGTAGCGGGAGGGCTAGGGCCAGCCACTTTTCCCTACGAGCAGTACTTC
-	-	TRBJ2-3	TRBV20-1	CSASLLRIGDTQYF	TGCAGTGCTTCGCTCCTTAGGATAGGAGATACGCAGTATTTT
-	-	TRBJ1-5	TRBV20-1	CSASPGNNQPQHF	TGCAGTGCTAGTCCAGGGAACAATCAGCCCCAGCATTTT
few	-	TRBJ2-7	TRBV20-1	CSARGSGYYEQYF	TGCAGTGCTAGAGGTAGTGGGTATTACGAGCAGTACTTC
few	TRBD2	TRBJ2-2	TRBV7-2	CASSLARSSGNTGELFF	TGTGCCAGCAGCTTAGCGCGGTCTAGCGGGAACACCGGGGAGCTGTTTTTT
-	-	TRBJ2-2	TRBV20-1	CSAARDLTNTGELFF	TGCAGTGCAGCCCGGGACTTGACGAACACCGGGGAGCTGTTTTTT
many	TRBD1	TRBJ2-6	TRBV20-1	CSARGDRASGANVLTF	TGCAGTGCTCGAGGGGACAGGGCGTCAGGGGCCAACGTCCTGACTTTC
-	TRBD2	TRBJ2-1	TRBV29-1	CSVDRTARALAGPSSYNEQFF	TGCAGCGTTGATAGGACGGCTAGGGCGCTAGCGGGCCCGAGCTCCTACAATGAGCAGTTCTTC
-	TRBD2	TRBJ2-7	TRBV30	CAWSVRLADYEQYF	TGTGCCTGGAGTGTACGACTAGCGGACTACGAGCAGTACTTC
-	-	TRBJ1-1	TRBV7-2	CASSPGRGVTEAFF	TGTGCCAGCAGCCCAGGAAGGGGGGTAACGGAAGCTTTCTTT
many	TRBD2	TRBJ2-3	TRBV12-3/TRBV12-4	CASSPWSSGDGDTQYF	TGTGCCAGCAGTCCTTGGTCTAGCGGGGATGGGGATACGCAGTATTTT
few	TRBD1	TRBJ2-3	TRBV7-9	CASSSDRGPDTQYF	TGTGCCAGCAGCTCAGACAGGGGTCCAGATACGCAGTATTTT
many	-	TRBJ2-5	TRBV29-1	CSTSGPQETQYF	TGCAGTACTTCCGGCCCCCAAGAGACCCAGTACTTC
-	-	TRBJ2-2	TRBV12-3/TRBV12-4	CASSLARPGILGTGELFF	TGTGCCAGCAGCCTGGCCCGACCCGGAATCTTAGGGACCGGGGAGCTGTTTTTT
-	-	TRBJ2-3	TRBV5-1	CASNEQGTLTSTDTQYF	TGCGCCAGCAATGAACAGGGGACTCTTACTAGCACAGATACGCAGTATTTT
many	-	TRBJ2-3	TRBV29-1	CSATSHMATTTDTQYF	TGCAGCGCCACCTCCCACATGGCCACGACAACAGATACGCAGTATTTT
-	-	TRBJ1-6	TRBV2	CASSVAKPLHF	TGTGCCAGCAGTGTCGCCAAGCCCCTCCACTTT
-	TRBD1	TRBJ1-1	TRBV15	CATSVTGGVSEAFF	TGTGCCACCAGCGTGACAGGGGGTGTATCTGAAGCTTTCTTT
-	TRBD2	TRBJ2-7	TRBV5-1	CASSLVVGSRAGDSYEQYF	TGCGCCAGCAGCTTGGTAGTCGGGTCACGAGCGGGAGATTCCTACGAGCAGTACTTC
many	TRBD2	TRBJ2-7	TRBV15	CATSRDSGRYEQYF	TGTGCCACCAGCAGAGATAGCGGGAGGTACGAGCAGTACTTC
many	-	TRBJ2-7	TRBV9	CASSAHVTAVAYEQYF	TGTGCCAGCAGCGCACATGTGACAGCGGTGGCCTACGAGCAGTACTTC
few	-	TRBJ2-7	TRBV20-1	CSARVEPTRPSYEQYF	TGCAGTGCTAGAGTGGAGCCAACAAGACCCTCCTACGAGCAGTACTTC
many	-	TRBJ2-5	TRBV10-3	CANPGLRQETQYF	TGTGCCAACCCTGGACTCCGACAAGAGACCCAGTACTTC